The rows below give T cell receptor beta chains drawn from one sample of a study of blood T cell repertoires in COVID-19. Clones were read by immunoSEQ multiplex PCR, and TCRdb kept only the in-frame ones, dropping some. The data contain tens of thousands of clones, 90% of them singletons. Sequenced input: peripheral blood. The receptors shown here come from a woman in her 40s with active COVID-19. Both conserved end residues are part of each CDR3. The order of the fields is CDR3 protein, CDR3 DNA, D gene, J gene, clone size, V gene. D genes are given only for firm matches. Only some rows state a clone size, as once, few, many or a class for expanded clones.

cdr3_aa: CASSLDRSSGYTF
cdr3_nt: TGTGCCAGCAGCTTAGACAGGTCCTCTGGCTACACCTTC
d_call: .
j_call: TRBJ1-2
clone_size: .
v_call: TRBV7-9

cdr3_aa: CASSPVGILYFGYTF
cdr3_nt: TGTGCCAGCAGCCCAGTCGGGATTTTATACTTCGGCTACACCTTC
d_call: .
j_call: TRBJ1-2
clone_size: .
v_call: TRBV7-2

cdr3_aa: CASSPGQYEQYF
cdr3_nt: TGTGCCAGCAGCCCGGGACAGTACGAGCAGTACTTC
d_call: TRBD1
j_call: TRBJ2-7
clone_size: .
v_call: TRBV11-3

cdr3_aa: CASSLFLSPTGGEDYGYTF
cdr3_nt: TGTGCCAGTAGTCTTTTCCTCTCGCCTACAGGGGGGGAGGACTATGGCTACACCTTC
d_call: TRBD1
j_call: TRBJ1-2
clone_size: .
v_call: TRBV19

cdr3_aa: CASSKTLPGVFF
cdr3_nt: TGTGCCAGCAGTAAGACGCTACCCGGGGTGTTCTTC
d_call: .
j_call: TRBJ2-1
clone_size: .
v_call: TRBV12-3/TRBV12-4

cdr3_aa: CASSLGEGWYEQYF
cdr3_nt: TGCGCCAGCAGCTTGGGGGAGGGATGGTACGAGCAGTACTTC
d_call: TRBD2
j_call: TRBJ2-7
clone_size: .
v_call: TRBV5-1

cdr3_aa: CASRSTGTNEKLFF
cdr3_nt: TGTGCCAGCCGATCAACAGGGACTAATGAAAAACTGTTTTTT
d_call: .
j_call: TRBJ1-4
clone_size: .
v_call: TRBV28

cdr3_aa: CASSDGFNYGYTF
cdr3_nt: TGTGCCAGCAGTGACGGCTTTAACTATGGCTACACCTTC
d_call: .
j_call: TRBJ1-2
clone_size: .
v_call: TRBV6-4

cdr3_aa: CASKLYCRGTSGNTIYF
cdr3_nt: TGTGCCAGCAAACTGTACTGTAGAGGAACCTCTGGAAACACCATATATTTT
d_call: .
j_call: TRBJ1-3
clone_size: .
v_call: TRBV3-1/TRBV3-2

cdr3_aa: CASSLEASGGTQYF
cdr3_nt: TGCGCCAGCAGCTTGGAAGCTTCTGGTGGTACGCAGTATTTT
d_call: .
j_call: TRBJ2-3
clone_size: .
v_call: TRBV5-1

cdr3_aa: CASSPTLASYNEQFF
cdr3_nt: TGCGCCAGCAGCCCCACACTAGCGTCCTACAATGAGCAGTTCTTC
d_call: TRBD2
j_call: TRBJ2-1
clone_size: .
v_call: TRBV5-1

cdr3_aa: CASSVGLSYEQYF
cdr3_nt: TGTGCCAGCAGCGTGGGACTATCCTACGAGCAGTACTTC
d_call: TRBD2
j_call: TRBJ2-7
clone_size: .
v_call: TRBV5-6

cdr3_aa: CASSEAVGYGYTF
cdr3_nt: TGTGCCAGCAGTGAAGCGGTCGGCTATGGCTACACCTTC
d_call: .
j_call: TRBJ1-2
clone_size: once
v_call: TRBV6-1

cdr3_aa: CASSTQEFGGYTF
cdr3_nt: TGTGCCAGCAGTACCCAAGAGTTTGGTGGCTACACCTTC
d_call: .
j_call: TRBJ1-2
clone_size: few
v_call: TRBV12-3/TRBV12-4

cdr3_aa: CAGGGRRESQYF
cdr3_nt: TGTGCCGGCGGGGGGCGAAGAGAGTCCCAGTACTTC
d_call: TRBD2
j_call: TRBJ2-5
clone_size: .
v_call: TRBV30

cdr3_aa: CASSQVVGGRNQPQHF
cdr3_nt: TGTGCCAGCAGCCAGGTCGTAGGGGGCAGAAATCAGCCCCAGCATTTT
d_call: TRBD1
j_call: TRBJ1-5
clone_size: once
v_call: TRBV14

cdr3_aa: CASSHAVQGVTEAFF
cdr3_nt: TGTGCCAGCAGTCACGCGGTACAGGGTGTAACTGAAGCTTTCTTT
d_call: .
j_call: TRBJ1-1
clone_size: .
v_call: TRBV6-2/TRBV6-3

cdr3_aa: CASSHRIGDQPQHF
cdr3_nt: TGTGCCAGCAGCCATCGGATCGGGGATCAGCCCCAGCATTTT
d_call: .
j_call: TRBJ1-5
clone_size: .
v_call: TRBV3-1/TRBV3-2

cdr3_aa: CASSFVLTGGSPAFF
cdr3_nt: TGTGCCAGCAGCTTTGTACTGACAGGGGGCAGCCCAGCTTTCTTT
d_call: TRBD1
j_call: TRBJ1-1
clone_size: .
v_call: TRBV5-5

cdr3_aa: CASSRDRVSDGYTF
cdr3_nt: TGTGCCAGCTCACGCGACAGAGTTTCGGATGGCTACACCTTC
d_call: .
j_call: TRBJ1-2
clone_size: .
v_call: TRBV18

cdr3_aa: CASSPGQNQPQHF
cdr3_nt: TGTGCCAGCTCACCAGGGCAGAATCAGCCCCAGCATTTT
d_call: .
j_call: TRBJ1-5
clone_size: .
v_call: TRBV18

cdr3_aa: CASSIGRGDTQYF
cdr3_nt: TGTGCCAGTAGTATTGGCCGAGGGGATACGCAGTATTTT
d_call: .
j_call: TRBJ2-3
clone_size: .
v_call: TRBV19

cdr3_aa: CASSLVWRYNEQFF
cdr3_nt: TGTGCCAGCAGCTTAGTATGGCGGTACAATGAGCAGTTCTTC
d_call: .
j_call: TRBJ2-1
clone_size: .
v_call: TRBV7-8

cdr3_aa: CASSRSTGGVNTEAFF
cdr3_nt: TGTGCCAGCAGCAGATCGACAGGGGGCGTCAACACTGAAGCTTTCTTT
d_call: TRBD1
j_call: TRBJ1-1
clone_size: .
v_call: TRBV7-8

cdr3_aa: CASSLGARVGGYTF
cdr3_nt: TGTGCCAGCAGCTTAGGTGCCAGGGTTGGTGGCTACACCTTC
d_call: .
j_call: TRBJ1-2
clone_size: few
v_call: TRBV11-2

cdr3_aa: CASSLQRQGPGEKLFF
cdr3_nt: TGCGCCAGCAGCCTTCAACGACAGGGTCCTGGTGAAAAACTGTTTTTT
d_call: TRBD1
j_call: TRBJ1-4
clone_size: once
v_call: TRBV5-1

cdr3_aa: CASSRQGSYGYTF
cdr3_nt: TGTGCCAGTAGTCGACAGGGATCCTATGGCTACACCTTC
d_call: TRBD1
j_call: TRBJ1-2
clone_size: .
v_call: TRBV19

cdr3_aa: CASSFRGGVNNEQFF
cdr3_nt: TGTGCCAGCAGTTTTCGGGGGGGCGTAAACAATGAGCAGTTCTTC
d_call: TRBD2
j_call: TRBJ2-1
clone_size: once
v_call: TRBV6-5

cdr3_aa: CASSPGGLAGETQYF
cdr3_nt: TGTGCTAGCAGCCCCGGGGGGCTAGCGGGCGAGACCCAGTACTTC
d_call: TRBD2
j_call: TRBJ2-5
clone_size: .
v_call: TRBV7-7

cdr3_aa: CASSFGESYEQYF
cdr3_nt: TGTGCCAGCAGTTTCGGTGAGAGCTACGAGCAGTACTTC
d_call: .
j_call: TRBJ2-7
clone_size: .
v_call: TRBV19

cdr3_aa: CASSVAGTPNEKLFF
cdr3_nt: TGTGCCAGCAGCGTAGCTGGGACACCTAATGAAAAACTGTTTTTT
d_call: .
j_call: TRBJ1-4
clone_size: .
v_call: TRBV9

cdr3_aa: CATSVANPGGGDTQYF
cdr3_nt: TGTGCCACCAGTGTGGCAAATCCGGGGGGGGGAGATACGCAGTATTTT
d_call: TRBD2
j_call: TRBJ2-3
clone_size: .
v_call: TRBV24-1